One and the same sample provided the 4 T cell receptor beta chains below, sequenced in a study of stem cell transplantation in POMP-related autoinflammatory disease. Generated by immunoSEQ multiplex PCR, the TCRdb table keeps only in-frame clones and is missing some. The table includes fewer than 30,000 clones, 82% detected once. This specimen was CD4+ T cells from PBMCs, taken before stem cell transplantation. The receptor set was obtained from a human donor with POMP-related autoinflammation and immune dysregulation (PRAID).

This clone has just a few counts. This chain connects TRBV7-9 to TRBJ2-2; D may be TRBD2 (5 bases). CDR1 and CDR2 from the germline V gene are SEHNR and FQNEAQ (reference sequence). The CDR3 length is 14 residues. V lost 5 bases and J lost 1, with 8 bases in between. Here the CDR3 reads CASSPGLNTGELFF. The CDR3 DNA follows: TGTGCCAGCAGCCCCGGACTGAACACCGGGGAGCTGTTTTTT.

The chain uses TRBV5-4 and TRBJ2-3; D is possibly TRBD2 (6 bases). With 4 bases removed from V and 2 bases from J, the gap between germline ends came to 14 bases. Per the germline V gene, CDR1 is SGHNT and CDR2 is YYREEE (reference sequence). CDR3 size: 15 residues. The CDR3 is CASSPGGGYTDTQYF. In nucleotides, the CDR3 is TGTGCCAGCAGCCCCGGTGGGGGGTACACAGATACGCAGTATTTT.

This chain uses TRBV4-1 with TRBJ2-2; D is unclear. The germline gives CDR1 MGHRA, CDR2 YSYEKL. CDR3 length: 13 residues. V was clipped by 4 bases and J by 6 bases, with 9 bases between them. In DNA form, the CDR3 reads TGCGCCAGCAGCCCCCTACACCCCGGGGAGCTGTTTTTT. It specifies CASSPLHPGELFF.

The chain is built from TRBV10-1 and TRBJ2-1; a weak D match, TRBD2 (5 bases). CDR1 is WNHNN, CDR2 SYGVQD, per germline (reference sequence). The CDR3 consists of 16 residues. Trimming took 2 bases from V and 2 from J, leaving 13 bases between them. The CDR3 DNA is TGCGCCAGCAGTGAGGAGCCGGGGTCACCCTACAATGAGCAGTTCTTC. The encoded protein is CASSEEPGSPYNEQFF.